This TCR beta chain stems from a study of CD8+ T cells in alopecia areata. This clone has just a few counts. Trimming cost V 0 bases and J 4 bases; bases outside gene matches: 8. This CDR3 spans 16 amino acids. From germline, CDR1 is MNHEY and CDR2 SMNVEV (reference sequence). Extracted from the samples, RNA was reverse transcribed into cDNA to serve as the sequencing template. Here immunoSEQ multiplex PCR was the method, and the copy in TCRdb shows in-frame clones only, minus some. The sample yields around 140,000 clones, 45% to 60% seen once. The treatment denotes: oral pan-JAK inhibitor, 5-10 mg twice daily.

V usage is TRBV27 and J usage is TRBJ1-2, with TRBD1 matching over 7 bases. Material: CD8+ T cells sorted from blood, obtained at week 4, from a patient treated with tofacitinib. The clonotype comes from a human donor with alopecia areata. The CDR3 DNA reads as TGTGCCAGCAGTTTATCAACCCTGGGACAGCCCTATGGCTACACCTTC. Translating gives CASSLSTLGQPYGYTF.